Listed below are T cell receptor beta chains from one sample, sequenced in a study of CD8+CD57+ T cells in acquired aplastic anemia. TCRdb re-derived calls from the reads in MiXCR, one entry per CDR3 protein. Among around 430,000 distinct CDR3 sequences, around 30% were seen once, and the ten largest hold around 0.82%. Material for sequencing was sorted CD4+, CD8+, or CD8+CD57+ T cells (not recorded which) from PBMCs. The receptors were sampled from a human donor with aplastic anemia. Each CDR3 is given with its conserved first and last residue. The order of the fields is clone size, J gene, V gene, D gene, CDR3 DNA, CDR3 protein. The D gene is left open where the match is weak. The size of a clone is reported for some rows only, either as once, few or many, or as a class for expanded clones.

abundance: -; j_gene: TRBJ1-2; v_gene: TRBV14; d_gene: -; CDR3nt: TGTGCCAGCAGCCAAGATGGGGTTTCATATGGCTACACCTTC; CDR3aa: CASSQDGVSYGYTF
abundance: few; j_gene: TRBJ2-3; v_gene: TRBV20-1; d_gene: -; CDR3nt: TGCAGTGCTACCGAACTCATCAACACAGATACGCAGTATTTT; CDR3aa: CSATELINTDTQYF
abundance: -; j_gene: TRBJ2-6; v_gene: TRBV24-1; d_gene: -; CDR3nt: TGTGCCACCAGTGACCCCGGGCTGTGCTCTGGGGCCAACGTCCTGACTTTC; CDR3aa: CATSDPGLCSGANVLTF
abundance: -; j_gene: TRBJ2-1; v_gene: TRBV14; d_gene: -; CDR3nt: TGTGCCAGCAGCCCGGTGTGGGGTCGCGGCGACAATGAGCAGTTCTTC; CDR3aa: CASSPVWGRGDNEQFF
abundance: -; j_gene: TRBJ2-1; v_gene: TRBV4-1; d_gene: TRBD1; CDR3nt: TGCGCCAGCAGCCTCGGACAGGGGGCGCGCTCTGAGCAGTTCTTC; CDR3aa: CASSLGQGARSEQFF
abundance: -; j_gene: TRBJ1-6; v_gene: TRBV19; d_gene: -; CDR3nt: TGTGCCAGTAGCCTTCTAGATCCGAATTCACCCCTCCACTTT; CDR3aa: CASSLLDPNSPLHF
abundance: few; j_gene: TRBJ1-5; v_gene: TRBV2; d_gene: -; CDR3nt: TGTGCCAGCAGTCCGATGAGACAGGTCAATCAGCCCCAGCATTTT; CDR3aa: CASSPMRQVNQPQHF
abundance: many; j_gene: TRBJ2-7; v_gene: TRBV29-1; d_gene: TRBD2; CDR3nt: TGCAGCGTTAGGGGACTAGCGGGACAATACGAGCAGTACTTC; CDR3aa: CSVRGLAGQYEQYF
abundance: many; j_gene: TRBJ1-6; v_gene: TRBV7-2; d_gene: -; CDR3nt: TGTGCCAGCAGCATGGTGGGTTCACCCCTCCACTTT; CDR3aa: CASSMVGSPLHF
abundance: many; j_gene: TRBJ2-6; v_gene: TRBV6-1; d_gene: TRBD1; CDR3nt: TGTGCCAGCCTCCGGGACAGGGGGCATGGGGCCAACGTCCTGACTTTC; CDR3aa: CASLRDRGHGANVLTF
abundance: few; j_gene: TRBJ2-5; v_gene: TRBV6-5; d_gene: TRBD1; CDR3nt: TGTGCCAGCACCAACAGGGGCAACCAGTACTTC; CDR3aa: CASTNRGNQYF
abundance: -; j_gene: TRBJ1-4; v_gene: TRBV3-1; d_gene: TRBD1; CDR3nt: TGTGCCAGCAGCCAAAGACAGGGTGGGGCTGCAACTAATGAAAAACTGTTTTTT; CDR3aa: CASSQRQGGAATNEKLFF
abundance: -; j_gene: TRBJ1-1; v_gene: TRBV6-4; d_gene: -; CDR3nt: TGTGCCAGCAGCTATTCCCAGGGATGGGACACTGAAGCTTTCTTT; CDR3aa: CASSYSQGWDTEAFF
abundance: -; j_gene: TRBJ1-6; v_gene: TRBV2; d_gene: -; CDR3nt: TGTGCCAGCAGTATCCGCCTTAATTCACCCCTCCACTTT; CDR3aa: CASSIRLNSPLHF
abundance: once; j_gene: TRBJ1-2; v_gene: TRBV15; d_gene: -; CDR3nt: TGTGCCACCGCCAACTCGACCCCTCGGCCTGGAGGCTACACCTTC; CDR3aa: CATANSTPRPGGYTF
abundance: many; j_gene: TRBJ2-7; v_gene: TRBV14; d_gene: -; CDR3nt: TGTGCCAGCAGCCCCCGGCTGGGATCCTACGAGCAGTACTTC; CDR3aa: CASSPRLGSYEQYF
abundance: many; j_gene: TRBJ1-6; v_gene: TRBV10-1; d_gene: TRBD1; CDR3nt: TGCGCCAGCAGTGAGAACCAGGGGGCTGAACCCCTCCACTTT; CDR3aa: CASSENQGAEPLHF
abundance: many; j_gene: TRBJ1-2; v_gene: TRBV7-9; d_gene: -; CDR3nt: TGTGCCAGCAGCTTAGAGGGCAGGAGCTATGGCTACACCTTC; CDR3aa: CASSLEGRSYGYTF
abundance: many; j_gene: TRBJ1-2; v_gene: TRBV5-1; d_gene: -; CDR3nt: TGCGCCAGCAGCTTGGATACAGGGCAGAGATATGGCTACACCTTC; CDR3aa: CASSLDTGQRYGYTF
abundance: few; j_gene: TRBJ2-3; v_gene: TRBV24-1; d_gene: TRBD1; CDR3nt: TGTGCCACCTCCGAGGGGGCTTCTCCCGCAGATACGCAGTATTTT; CDR3aa: CATSEGASPADTQYF
abundance: -; j_gene: TRBJ1-2; v_gene: TRBV2; d_gene: TRBD1; CDR3nt: TGTGCCAGCGGGGGACAGGGTGGTGGCTACACCTTC; CDR3aa: CASGGQGGGYTF
abundance: few; j_gene: TRBJ2-2; v_gene: TRBV4-2; d_gene: -; CDR3nt: TGTGCCAGCAGCCAAGAAGTGGAGGTGGCCGGGGAGCTGTTTTTT; CDR3aa: CASSQEVEVAGELFF
abundance: many; j_gene: TRBJ1-5; v_gene: TRBV19; d_gene: -; CDR3nt: TGTGCCAGTAGTAAAAAGACGGGGTATAGCAATCAGCCCCAGCATTTT; CDR3aa: CASSKKTGYSNQPQHF
abundance: few; j_gene: TRBJ2-3; v_gene: TRBV9; d_gene: TRBD2; CDR3nt: TGTGCCAGCAGCGTTGACGGGGGGGCCGGAGATACGCAGTATTTT; CDR3aa: CASSVDGGAGDTQYF
abundance: -; j_gene: TRBJ1-2; v_gene: TRBV4-3; d_gene: -; CDR3nt: TGCGCCAGCAGCCAAGAGGGGGGCGGACTTAACTATGGCTACACCTTC; CDR3aa: CASSQEGGGLNYGYTF
abundance: many; j_gene: TRBJ2-7; v_gene: TRBV10-3; d_gene: -; CDR3nt: TGTGCCATCAGTGAGTCCGCATCCTCCTACGAGCAGTACTTC; CDR3aa: CAISESASSYEQYF
abundance: few; j_gene: TRBJ2-7; v_gene: TRBV12-3/TRBV12-4; d_gene: -; CDR3nt: TGTGCCAGCAGTTTATCAGCAGCAGGGGCTGAGCAGTACTTC; CDR3aa: CASSLSAAGAEQYF
abundance: -; j_gene: TRBJ2-7; v_gene: TRBV5-1; d_gene: -; CDR3nt: TGCGCCAGCGGCCGCGCGAGTGGGGGTAACGAGCAGTACTTC; CDR3aa: CASGRASGGNEQYF
abundance: few; j_gene: TRBJ1-5; v_gene: TRBV2; d_gene: -; CDR3nt: TGTGCCAGCAGTAACACAGGATTGCCCCAGCATTTT; CDR3aa: CASSNTGLPQHF
abundance: many; j_gene: TRBJ1-2; v_gene: TRBV6-5; d_gene: -; CDR3nt: TGTGCCAGCAGTTACTCGGGGGGCCATGGCTACACCTTC; CDR3aa: CASSYSGGHGYTF
abundance: -; j_gene: TRBJ1-1; v_gene: TRBV19; d_gene: -; CDR3nt: TGTGCCAGTAGTATAAAAGCAGCCCAGAACACTGAAGCTTTCTTT; CDR3aa: CASSIKAAQNTEAFF
abundance: -; j_gene: TRBJ2-7; v_gene: TRBV12-3/TRBV12-4; d_gene: TRBD2; CDR3nt: TGTGCCAGCAGTTCTATCGCAGGGAGGGACCCCGGCGAGCAGTACTTC; CDR3aa: CASSSIAGRDPGEQYF
abundance: -; j_gene: TRBJ2-3; v_gene: TRBV7-3; d_gene: -; CDR3nt: TGTGCCAGCAGCTTAGTGCCGGGCCCCGGGGATACGCAGTATTTT; CDR3aa: CASSLVPGPGDTQYF
abundance: -; j_gene: TRBJ1-2; v_gene: TRBV4-3; d_gene: -; CDR3nt: TGCGCCAGCAAGCACCAAGGCGGTTTTTCGGGGGACTATGGCTACACCTTC; CDR3aa: CASKHQGGFSGDYGYTF
abundance: few; j_gene: TRBJ1-1; v_gene: TRBV2; d_gene: -; CDR3nt: TGTGCCAGCAGTTACGCCGGGACGGTGAACACTGAAGCTTTCTTT; CDR3aa: CASSYAGTVNTEAFF
abundance: many; j_gene: TRBJ2-7; v_gene: TRBV7-2; d_gene: -; CDR3nt: TGTGCCAGCAGCCCGGAAGCCGGGACCCCCGAGCAGTACTTC; CDR3aa: CASSPEAGTPEQYF
abundance: -; j_gene: TRBJ1-5; v_gene: TRBV7-2; d_gene: -; CDR3nt: TGTGCCAGCAGTTCGGGACTTCTGAGCAATCAGCCCCAGCATTTT; CDR3aa: CASSSGLLSNQPQHF
abundance: -; j_gene: TRBJ2-2; v_gene: TRBV9; d_gene: TRBD1; CDR3nt: TGTGCCAGCAGCCCGGGACGGACAGGGCCAACCGGGGAGCTGTTTTTT; CDR3aa: CASSPGRTGPTGELFF